This entry describes one T cell receptor beta chain. The target antigen is unknown. TCRdb's copy holds only in-frame clones and misses some; the assay was immunoSEQ multiplex PCR. There are about 75,000 clones in the sample; approximately 86% occur only once, and about 8% lies in the top ten. These data originate in a study of OX40 agonist ivuxolimab in advanced cancers. The CDR3 runs 14 residues. Trimming cost V 3 bases and J 6 bases, with 15 bases left between them. Germline CDR1 is LNHDA and CDR2 is SQIVND (reference sequence). Findings of the study overall: CD8+ T cells showed, on average, more clonal expansion than CD4+ cells. The CD4+ and CD8+ T cells in the blood had expanded clonally by week 6 at 0.1 to 3.0 mg/kg.

The TCR sequence derives from an adult with an advanced solid tumor such as melanoma, head and neck, liver or kidney cancer. The J gene is TRBJ2-7, the V gene TRBV19; tentative D call: TRBD2 (8 bases). Sequencing was performed on CD4+ or CD8+ T cells sorted from blood, taken in a trial of the OX40 agonist ivuxolimab. The CDR3 coding sequence is TGTGCCAGTAGTATCGGGAGGGGGCGAGGCGAGCAGTACTTC. This sequence encodes CASSIGRGRGEQYF.